The 4 T cell receptor beta chains below come from one sample, sequenced in a study of follicular helper T cells after annual influenza vaccination. Stated time point: 2015-2016 season, 7 days after influenza vaccination. TCRdb's table, derived via immunoSEQ multiplex PCR, lists solely in-frame clones and lacks some. The table has about 4,800 clones, about 83% seen once; the top ten hold roughly 1.2%. This specimen was CXCR5+ CD38- circulating T follicular helper cells from blood, taken 7 days after influenza vaccination. The subset here: circulating Tfh, non-naive CD4+CXCR5+PD-1+ (ICOS+CD38+ or ICOS-CD38-). Every receptor here comes from an adult who received the influenza vaccine.

The chain carries TRBV2 and TRBJ2-3; D might be TRBD1 or TRBD2, each matching 7 bases. Germline V gene sequence: CDR1 SNHLY, CDR2 FYNNEI. Trimming removed 4 bases at V and 2 bases at J, with 19 bases between. This CDR3 comprises 17 residues. The CDR3 region is CASSARGGEILTDTQYF. The CDR3 DNA is TGTGCCAGCAGTGCCAGGGGGGGGGAAATACTCACAGATACGCAGTATTTT. Full variable domain (outside the CDR3, taken from reference TRBV2 and TRBJ2-3): EPEVTQTPSHQVTQMGQEVILRCVPISNHLYFYWYRQILGQKVEFLVSFYNNEISEKSEIFDDQFSVERPDGSNFTLKIRSTKLEDSAMYFCASSARGGEILTDTQYFGPGTRLTVL.

The V call is TRBV7-7, the J call TRBJ2-5; 10 bases agree with TRBD2. Germline values: CDR1 SSHAT, CDR2 FNYEAQ (reference sequence). The CDR3 is made up of 17 amino acids. V dropped 1 base and J dropped 2; count of bases not matched to a gene: 7. CDR3 loop: CASSLGGRSGGQETQYF. DNA for the CDR3: TGTGCCAGCAGCTTAGGGGGACGTAGCGGGGGGCAAGAGACCCAGTACTTC.

The chain has TRBV5-1 and TRBJ1-6, with no clear D. Germline CDR1 is SGHRS and CDR2 is YFSETQ. The CDR3 contains 16 residues. V was cut by 4 bases and J by 11 bases, with 22 bases left in between. As DNA, the CDR3 is TGCGCCAGCAGCAAAAACCCGACAACCCCGGGGACACCCCTCCACTTT. Translation: CASSKNPTTPGTPLHF.

The J gene is TRBJ2-7, the V gene TRBV4-3; 11 bases map to TRBD2. The CDR3 spans 19 residues. Looked up from germline, CDR1 is LGHNA and CDR2 is YSLEER. V was clipped by 2 bases and J by 0 bases; unmatched bases: 12. CDR3 coding DNA: TGCGCCAGCAGCCAAAAGTTAGCGGGGGGGATTCTCAGCTCCTACGAGCAGTACTTC. Translated: CASSQKLAGGILSSYEQYF.